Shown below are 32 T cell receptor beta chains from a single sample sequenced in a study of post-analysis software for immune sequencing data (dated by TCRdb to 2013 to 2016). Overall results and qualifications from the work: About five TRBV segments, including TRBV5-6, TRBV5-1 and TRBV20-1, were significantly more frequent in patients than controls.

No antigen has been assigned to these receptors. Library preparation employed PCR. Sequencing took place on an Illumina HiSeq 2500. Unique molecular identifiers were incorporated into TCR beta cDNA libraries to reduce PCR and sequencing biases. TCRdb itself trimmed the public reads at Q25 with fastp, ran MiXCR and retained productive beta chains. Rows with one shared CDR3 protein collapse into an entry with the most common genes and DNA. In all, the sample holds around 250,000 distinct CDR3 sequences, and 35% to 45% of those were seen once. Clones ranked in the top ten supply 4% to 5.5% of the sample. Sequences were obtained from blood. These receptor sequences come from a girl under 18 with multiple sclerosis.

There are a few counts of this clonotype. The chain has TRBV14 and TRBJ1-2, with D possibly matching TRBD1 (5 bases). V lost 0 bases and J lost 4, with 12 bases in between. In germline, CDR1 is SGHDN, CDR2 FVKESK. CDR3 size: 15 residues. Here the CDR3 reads CASSQDWGSLYGYTF. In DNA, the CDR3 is TGTGCCAGCAGCCAAGATTGGGGCAGCCTCTATGGCTACACCTTC.

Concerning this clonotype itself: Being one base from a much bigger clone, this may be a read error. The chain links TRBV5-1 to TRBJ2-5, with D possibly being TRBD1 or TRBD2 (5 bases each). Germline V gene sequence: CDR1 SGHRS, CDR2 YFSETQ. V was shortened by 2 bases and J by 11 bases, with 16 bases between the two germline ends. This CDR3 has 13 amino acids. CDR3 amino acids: CASSLTGTYKQYF. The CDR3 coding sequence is TGCGCCAGCAGCTTAACGGGGACCTACAAGCAGTACTTC.

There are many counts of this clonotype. Written as DNA, the CDR3 is TGTGCCAGCAGCTTGGCCTCGGTAAATGAGCAGTTCTTC. Protein sequence: CASSLASVNEQFF. The rearrangement joins TRBV5-5 to TRBJ2-1; D gene unclear. Trimming took 0 bases from V and 7 from J, leaving 8 bases between them. This CDR3 is built from 13 residues. The V gene's germline CDR1 is SGHKS and CDR2 YYEKEE (reference sequence).

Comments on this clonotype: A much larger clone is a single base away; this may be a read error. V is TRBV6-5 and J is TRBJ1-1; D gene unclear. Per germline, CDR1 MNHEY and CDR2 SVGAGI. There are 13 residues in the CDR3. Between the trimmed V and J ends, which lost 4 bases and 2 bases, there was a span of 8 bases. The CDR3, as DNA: TGTGCCAGCAGTTGCGTGTTCAACACTGAAGCTTTCTTT. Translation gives CASSCVFNTEAFF.

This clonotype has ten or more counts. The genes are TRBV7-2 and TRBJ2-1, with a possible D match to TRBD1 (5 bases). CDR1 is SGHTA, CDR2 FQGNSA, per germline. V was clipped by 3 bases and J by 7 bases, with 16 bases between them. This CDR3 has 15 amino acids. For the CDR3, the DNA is TGTGCCAGCAGCTTCCAGGGAATAGAAAGGAATGAGCAGTTCTTC. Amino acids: CASSFQGIERNEQFF.

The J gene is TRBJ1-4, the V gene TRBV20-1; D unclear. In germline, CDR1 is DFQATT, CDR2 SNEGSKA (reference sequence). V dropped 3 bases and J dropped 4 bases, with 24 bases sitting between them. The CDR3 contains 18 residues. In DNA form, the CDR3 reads TGCAGTGCTAGTGTCCCCTCCTTGGAGGGAGGAAGTAATGAAAAACTGTTTTTT. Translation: CSASVPSLEGGSNEKLFF.

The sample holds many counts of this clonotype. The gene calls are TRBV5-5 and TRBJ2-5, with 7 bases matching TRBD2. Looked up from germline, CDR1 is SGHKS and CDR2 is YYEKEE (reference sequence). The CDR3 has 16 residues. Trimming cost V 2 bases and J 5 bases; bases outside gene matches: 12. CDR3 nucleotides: TGTGCCAGCAGCTTTGGGTCGGGGGGTGGGGACGAGACCCAGTACTTC. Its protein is CASSFGSGGGDETQYF.

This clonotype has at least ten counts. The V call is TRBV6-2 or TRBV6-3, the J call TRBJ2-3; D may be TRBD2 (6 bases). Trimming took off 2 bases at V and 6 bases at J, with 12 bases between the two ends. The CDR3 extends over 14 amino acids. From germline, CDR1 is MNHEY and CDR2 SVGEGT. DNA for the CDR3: TGTGCCAGCAGTTACGCGGGGCCCGGCGATACGCAGTATTTT. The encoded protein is CASSYAGPGDTQYF.

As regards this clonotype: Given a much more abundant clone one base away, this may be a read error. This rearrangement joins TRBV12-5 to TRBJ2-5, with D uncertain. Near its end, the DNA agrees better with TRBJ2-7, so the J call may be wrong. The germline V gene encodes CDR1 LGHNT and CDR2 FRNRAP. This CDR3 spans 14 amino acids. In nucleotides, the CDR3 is TGTGCTAGTGGTTTGGGTCCCCAGACGGACGAGCAGTACTTC. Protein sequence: CASGLGPQTDEQYF.

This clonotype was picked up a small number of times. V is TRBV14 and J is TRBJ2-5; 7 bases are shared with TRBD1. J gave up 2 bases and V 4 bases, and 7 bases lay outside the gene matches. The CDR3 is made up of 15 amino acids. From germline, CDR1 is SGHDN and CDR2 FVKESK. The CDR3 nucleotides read TGTGCCAGCAGCCGAGCCCCGGGACAGCAAGAGACCCAGTACTTC. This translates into CASSRAPGQQETQYF.

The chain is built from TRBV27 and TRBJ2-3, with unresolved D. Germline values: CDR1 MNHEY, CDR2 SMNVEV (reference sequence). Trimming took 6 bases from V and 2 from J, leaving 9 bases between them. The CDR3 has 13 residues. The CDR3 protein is CASSHSLTDTQYF. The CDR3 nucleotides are TGTGCCAGCAGCCATAGCCTCACAGATACGCAGTATTTT.

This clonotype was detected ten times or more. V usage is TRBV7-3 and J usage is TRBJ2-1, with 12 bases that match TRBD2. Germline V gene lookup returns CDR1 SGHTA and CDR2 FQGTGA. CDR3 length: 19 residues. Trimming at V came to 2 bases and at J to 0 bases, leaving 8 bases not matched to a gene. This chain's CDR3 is CASSLFPRTSGNSYNEQFF. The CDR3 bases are TGTGCCAGCAGCTTATTCCCCCGGACTAGCGGGAACTCCTACAATGAGCAGTTCTTC.

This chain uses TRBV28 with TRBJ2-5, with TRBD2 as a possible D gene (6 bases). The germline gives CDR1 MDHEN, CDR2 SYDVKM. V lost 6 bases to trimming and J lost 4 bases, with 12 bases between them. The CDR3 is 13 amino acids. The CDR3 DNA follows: TGTGCCAGCAGCCAATCCGGGGGAGAGACCCAGTACTTC. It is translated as CASSQSGGETQYF.

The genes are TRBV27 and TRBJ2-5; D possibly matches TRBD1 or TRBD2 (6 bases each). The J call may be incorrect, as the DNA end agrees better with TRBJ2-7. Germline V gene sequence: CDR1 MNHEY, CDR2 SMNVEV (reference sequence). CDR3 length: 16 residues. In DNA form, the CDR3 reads TGTGCCAGCAGTTTAACCCACCCGTGGGGGGCGGGCGAGCAGTACTTC. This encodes CASSLTHPWGAGEQYF.

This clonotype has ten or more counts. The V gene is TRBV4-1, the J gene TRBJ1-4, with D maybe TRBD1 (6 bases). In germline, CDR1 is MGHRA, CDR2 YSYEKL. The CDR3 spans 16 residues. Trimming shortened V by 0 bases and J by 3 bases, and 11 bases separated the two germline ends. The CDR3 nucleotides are TGCGCCAGCAGCCAAGAAAGGACAGTCCCTAATGAAAAACTGTTTTTT. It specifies CASSQERTVPNEKLFF.

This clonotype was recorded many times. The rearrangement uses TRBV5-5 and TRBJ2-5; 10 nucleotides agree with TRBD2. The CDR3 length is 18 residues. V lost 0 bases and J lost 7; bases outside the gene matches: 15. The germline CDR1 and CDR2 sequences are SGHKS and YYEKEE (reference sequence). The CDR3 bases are TGTGCCAGCAGCTTGGAGAGGGTAGCGGGGGGACAACGTTGGACCCAGTACTTC. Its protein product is CASSLERVAGGQRWTQYF.

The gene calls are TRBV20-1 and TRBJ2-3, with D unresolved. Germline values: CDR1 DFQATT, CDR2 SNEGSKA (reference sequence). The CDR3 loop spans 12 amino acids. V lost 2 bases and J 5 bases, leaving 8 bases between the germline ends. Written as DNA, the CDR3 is TGCAGTGCTAGAATCAAGGAAGATACGCAGTATTTT. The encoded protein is CSARIKEDTQYF.

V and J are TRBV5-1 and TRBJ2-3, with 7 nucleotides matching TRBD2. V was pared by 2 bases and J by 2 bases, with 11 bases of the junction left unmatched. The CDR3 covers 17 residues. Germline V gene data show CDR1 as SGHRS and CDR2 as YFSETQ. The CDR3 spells CASSFPAGERYTDTQYF. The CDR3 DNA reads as TGCGCCAGCAGCTTTCCGGCGGGAGAGCGGTACACAGATACGCAGTATTTT.

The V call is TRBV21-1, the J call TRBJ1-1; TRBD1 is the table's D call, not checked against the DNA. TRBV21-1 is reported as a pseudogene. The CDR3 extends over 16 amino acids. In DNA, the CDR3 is TGTGCCAGCAGCAAACAAGGACCACAGGGGAACACTGAAGCTTTCTTT. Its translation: CASSKQGPQGNTEAFF.

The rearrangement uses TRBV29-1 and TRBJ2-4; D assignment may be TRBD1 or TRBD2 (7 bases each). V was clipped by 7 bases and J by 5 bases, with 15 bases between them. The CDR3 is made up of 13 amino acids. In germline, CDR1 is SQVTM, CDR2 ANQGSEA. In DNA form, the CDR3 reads TGCAGCGGAGGGGAGGGGGCTGAAAACATTCAGTACTTC. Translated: CSGGEGAENIQYF. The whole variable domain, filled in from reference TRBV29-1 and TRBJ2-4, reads SAVISQKPSRDICQRGTSLTIQCQVDSQVTMMFWYRQQPGQSLTLIATANQGSEATYESGFVIDKFPISRPNLTFSTLTVSNMSPEDSSIYLCSGGEGAENIQYFGAGTRLSVL.

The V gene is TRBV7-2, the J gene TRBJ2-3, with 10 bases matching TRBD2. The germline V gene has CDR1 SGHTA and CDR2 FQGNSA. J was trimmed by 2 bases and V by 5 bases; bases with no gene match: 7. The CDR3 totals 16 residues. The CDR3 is CASSIGLAVFTDTQYF. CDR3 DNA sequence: TGTGCCAGCAGCATAGGACTAGCGGTTTTCACAGATACGCAGTATTTT.

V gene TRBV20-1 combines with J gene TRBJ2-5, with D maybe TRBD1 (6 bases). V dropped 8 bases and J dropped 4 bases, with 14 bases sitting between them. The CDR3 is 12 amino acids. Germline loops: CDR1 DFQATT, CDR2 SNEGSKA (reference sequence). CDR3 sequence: CSTTTGGETQYF. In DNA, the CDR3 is TGCAGTACCACGACAGGTGGAGAGACCCAGTACTTC.

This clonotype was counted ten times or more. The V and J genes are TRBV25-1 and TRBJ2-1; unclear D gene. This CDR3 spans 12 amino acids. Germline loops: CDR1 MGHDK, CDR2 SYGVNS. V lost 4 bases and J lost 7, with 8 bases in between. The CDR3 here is CASSAMMNEQFF. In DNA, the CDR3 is TGTGCCAGCAGTGCGATGATGAATGAGCAGTTCTTC.

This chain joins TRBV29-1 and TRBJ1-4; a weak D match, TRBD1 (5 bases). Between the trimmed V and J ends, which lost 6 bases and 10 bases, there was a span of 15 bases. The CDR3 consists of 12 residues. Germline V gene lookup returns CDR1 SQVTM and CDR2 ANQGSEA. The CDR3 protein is CSVWGDEGKLFF. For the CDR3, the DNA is TGCAGCGTGTGGGGGGACGAGGGAAAACTGTTTTTT. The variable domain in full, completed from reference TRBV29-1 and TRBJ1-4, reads SAVISQKPSRDICQRGTSLTIQCQVDSQVTMMFWYRQQPGQSLTLIATANQGSEATYESGFVIDKFPISRPNLTFSTLTVSNMSPEDSSIYLCSVWGDEGKLFFGSGTQLSVL.

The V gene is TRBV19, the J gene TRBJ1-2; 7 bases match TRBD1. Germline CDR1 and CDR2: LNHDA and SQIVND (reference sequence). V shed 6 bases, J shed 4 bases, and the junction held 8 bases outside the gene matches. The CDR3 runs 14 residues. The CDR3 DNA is TGTGCCAGTAGGCACAGGGGTGAAGGCTATGGCTACACCTTC. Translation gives CASRHRGEGYGYTF.

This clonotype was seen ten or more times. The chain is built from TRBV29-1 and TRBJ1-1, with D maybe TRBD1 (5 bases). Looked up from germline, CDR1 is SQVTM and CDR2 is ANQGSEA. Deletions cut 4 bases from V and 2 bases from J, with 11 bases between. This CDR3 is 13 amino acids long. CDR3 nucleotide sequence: TGCAGCGTTGGGGGCAGGGTAAACACTGAAGCTTTCTTT. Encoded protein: CSVGGRVNTEAFF. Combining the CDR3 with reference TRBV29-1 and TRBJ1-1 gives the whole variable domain SAVISQKPSRDICQRGTSLTIQCQVDSQVTMMFWYRQQPGQSLTLIATANQGSEATYESGFVIDKFPISRPNLTFSTLTVSNMSPEDSSIYLCSVGGRVNTEAFFGQGTRLTVV.

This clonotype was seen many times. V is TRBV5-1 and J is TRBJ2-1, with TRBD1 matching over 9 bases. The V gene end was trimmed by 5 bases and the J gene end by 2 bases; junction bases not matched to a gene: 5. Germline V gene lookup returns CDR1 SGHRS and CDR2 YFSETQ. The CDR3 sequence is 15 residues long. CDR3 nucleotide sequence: TGCGCCAGCAGATTACAGGGGGCGGCCTACAATGAGCAGTTCTTC. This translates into CASRLQGAAYNEQFF.

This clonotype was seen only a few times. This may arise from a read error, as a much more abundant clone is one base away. CDR3: CASSFLGQGNDNEQYF. The CDR3, as DNA: TGCGCCAGCAGCTTTCTTGGGCAGGGTAACGACAATGAGCAGTACTTC. The V gene is TRBV5-1, the J gene TRBJ2-1; D may be TRBD1 (5 bases). The DNA end favors TRBJ2-7, so the J call may be wrong. From germline, CDR1 is SGHRS and CDR2 YFSETQ. The CDR3 runs 16 residues.

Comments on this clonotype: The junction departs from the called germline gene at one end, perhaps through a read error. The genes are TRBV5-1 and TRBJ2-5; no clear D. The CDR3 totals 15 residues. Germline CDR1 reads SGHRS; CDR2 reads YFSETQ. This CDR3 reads CASSLFTGFQETQYF. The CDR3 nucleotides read TGTGCCAGCAGCTTGTTCACCGGGTTCCAGGAGACCCAGTACTTC.

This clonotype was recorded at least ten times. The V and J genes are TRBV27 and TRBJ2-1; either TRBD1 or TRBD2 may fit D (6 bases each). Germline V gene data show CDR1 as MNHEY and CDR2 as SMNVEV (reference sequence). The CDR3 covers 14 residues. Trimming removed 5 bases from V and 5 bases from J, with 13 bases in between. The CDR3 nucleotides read TGTGCCAGCAGTGCTAGTCGGGGGCACAATGAGCAGTTCTTC. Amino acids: CASSASRGHNEQFF.

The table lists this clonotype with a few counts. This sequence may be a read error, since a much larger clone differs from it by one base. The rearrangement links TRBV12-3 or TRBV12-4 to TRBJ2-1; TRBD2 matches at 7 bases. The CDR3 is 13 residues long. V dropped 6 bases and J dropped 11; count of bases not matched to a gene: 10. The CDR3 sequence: CASSLRAGGKQFF. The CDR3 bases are TGTGCCAGCAGCTTGAGGGCCGGGGGGAAGCAGTTCTTC.

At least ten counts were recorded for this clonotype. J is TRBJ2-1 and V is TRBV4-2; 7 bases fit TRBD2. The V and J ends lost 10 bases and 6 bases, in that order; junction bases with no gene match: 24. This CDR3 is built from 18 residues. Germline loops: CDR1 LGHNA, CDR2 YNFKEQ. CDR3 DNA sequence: TGTGCCACCTCTGGGTCCAAGAGACTAGCCCTAAGCGTCAATGAGCAGTTCTTC. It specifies CATSGSKRLALSVNEQFF.